A single sample gave rise to the 17 T cell receptor beta chains below, sequenced in a study of T-cell memory formation after mild COVID-19 (dated by TCRdb to about 2021). Library creation used 5' RACE. The sequencer was an Illumina NovaSeq 6000. TCRdb took the public reads, trimmed them with fastp at Q25, ran MiXCR for clone calling and kept in-frame beta chains. Each CDR3 protein gets just one entry, which takes the most common genes and DNA from the rows behind it. Here the sample has 240,000 or so distinct CDR3 sequences; roughly a tenth occur a single time. More than 20% of the sample rests with the top ten. Sequences were obtained from PBMCs or a T cell subset sorted from them (not recorded which). Receptor source: a man aged 18-30 years who had mild COVID-19 (a few samples of this study predate the infection). The sample titles of this study are shuffled in the database, so cell type and time point are left out; the donor was told from shared clones.

This clonotype was observed a few times. V usage is TRBV6-5 and J usage is TRBJ1-5, with 7 bases identical to TRBD1. The length of the CDR3 is 17 residues. The V and J ends lost 5 bases and 0 bases, in that order; junction bases with no gene match: 10. Germline lookup yields CDR1 MNHEY and CDR2 SVGAGI. CDR3 nucleotides: TGTGCCAGCAGTGAAAGACAGGGAACCTATAGCAATCAGCCCCAGCATTTT. The encoded protein is CASSERQGTYSNQPQHF.

This sequence joins TRBV7-9 and TRBJ1-2, with D unclear. V was clipped by 1 base and J by 5 bases, with 11 bases between them. Germline V CDR1 and CDR2: SEHNR, FQNEAQ (reference sequence). There are 14 residues in the CDR3. The CDR3 DNA sequence: TGTGCCAGCAGCTTAGGCTCGGGGTTGTATGGCTACACCTTC. It encodes CASSLGSGLYGYTF.

This clonotype was seen repeatedly, ten times or more. The chain has TRBV20-1 and TRBJ2-5; no clear D gene. V was pared by 3 bases and J by 5 bases, with 10 bases between. This CDR3 has 12 residues. Germline V gives CDR1 DFQATT, CDR2 SNEGSKA (reference sequence). CDR3 sequence: CSASSFRETQYF. CDR3 sequence (DNA): TGCAGTGCTAGTTCGTTCAGGGAGACCCAGTACTTC.

This clonotype occurred many times. The rearrangement uses TRBV4-3 and TRBJ2-1, with a tentative D call TRBD2 (6 bases). Germline V gene sequence: CDR1 LGHNA, CDR2 YSLEER. This CDR3 is built from 14 residues. Trimming took off 3 bases at V and 6 bases at J, with 12 bases between the two ends. In nucleotides, the CDR3 is TGCGCCAGCAGCCACAGCGGAGGGCGCAATGAGCAGTTCTTC. Its translation: CASSHSGGRNEQFF.

Note on this clonotype: A clone one base away is much larger, so this may be a read error. The gene calls are TRBV5-1 and TRBJ2-3, with D possibly being TRBD1 (6 bases). Germline-derived CDR1 and CDR2 are SGHRS and YFSETQ. The CDR3 extends over 14 amino acids. V dropped 4 bases and J dropped 9 bases, with 18 bases sitting between them. CDR3 amino acids: CASSVGARGDTQYF. Written as DNA, the CDR3 is TGCGCCAGCAGCGTGGGGGCCCGGGGCGACACGCAGTATTTT.

The chain combines TRBV24-1 with TRBJ2-6; 7 bases are a match to TRBD1. The CDR3 loop spans 17 amino acids. J was trimmed by 2 bases and V by 7 bases; bases with no gene match: 10. The germline V gene has CDR1 KGHDR and CDR2 SFDVKD. The chain's CDR3 is CATRHPRQGTGANVLTF. The CDR3 DNA is TGTGCCACCAGGCACCCAAGACAGGGAACTGGGGCCAACGTCCTGACTTTC.

This clonotype appeared a few times. The chain carries TRBV7-9 and TRBJ2-7, with D perhaps TRBD2 (6 bases). The V end lost 5 bases, the J end lost 6 bases, and 14 bases lay between the germline ends. Germline loops: CDR1 SEHNR, CDR2 FQNEAQ (reference sequence). CDR3 length: 13 residues. CDR3 sequence reads: CASSPRAAGEQYV. The DNA for the CDR3 is TGTGCCAGCAGCCCCCGGGCAGCGGGCGAGCAGTACGTC.

This clonotype appeared a few times. One junction end disagrees with the germline gene, perhaps due to a read error. V is TRBV7-7 and J is TRBJ2-5, with 11 nucleotides matching TRBD2. This CDR3 region has 14 residues. The V gene's germline CDR1 is SSHAT and CDR2 FNYEAQ (reference sequence). The CDR3 DNA is TGTGCTAGCAGCAACGGACTAGCGGGAGAGACCCAGTACTTC. This sequence encodes CASSNGLAGETQYF. The whole variable domain, remainder taken from reference TRBV7-7 and TRBJ2-5, is GAGVSQSPRYKVTKRGQDVTLRCDPISSHATLYWYQQALGQGPEFLTYFNYEAQPDKSGLPSDRFSAERPEGSISTLTIQRTEQRDSAMYRCASSNGLAGETQYFGPGTRLLVL.

This clonotype was detected only a few times. The chain joins TRBV9 to TRBJ2-3, with D unclear. Germline CDR1 SGDLS, CDR2 YYNGEE. The V end lost 3 bases, the J end lost 5 bases, and 10 bases lay between the germline ends. The CDR3 is made up of 13 amino acids. The CDR3 region is CASSALLLDTQYF. The CDR3 DNA sequence: TGTGCCAGCAGCGCCCTGCTGCTAGATACGCAGTATTTT.

The genes are TRBV6-5 and TRBJ1-1; D is ambiguous. The CDR3 is 11 amino acids. The germline V gene has CDR1 MNHEY and CDR2 SVGAGI. V lost 2 bases and J 9 bases, leaving 7 bases between the germline ends. The CDR3 protein is CASSYGEKAFF. DNA for the CDR3: TGTGCCAGCAGTTACGGGGAGAAAGCTTTCTTT.

This chain joins TRBV5-6 and TRBJ2-2, with a weak D call TRBD1 (6 bases). The CDR3 consists of 15 residues. Trimming took off 1 base at V and 4 bases at J, with 11 bases between the two ends. Germline CDR1 and CDR2: SGHDT and YYEEEE. CDR3 protein: CASSLPRTATGELFF. In nucleotides, the CDR3 is TGTGCCAGCAGCTTGCCACGGACAGCCACCGGGGAGCTGTTTTTT.

This clonotype was picked up a small number of times. The rearrangement joins TRBV9 to TRBJ2-5; D unclear. This CDR3 spans 13 amino acids. CDR1 and CDR2 from the germline V gene are SGDLS and YYNGEE. Deletions cut 6 bases from V and 1 base from J, with 10 bases between. CDR3 sequence reads: CASNVGPQETQYF. CDR3 bases: TGTGCCAGCAACGTCGGACCCCAAGAGACCCAGTACTTC.

V is TRBV6-5 and J is TRBJ2-2; either TRBD1 or TRBD2 may fit D (5 bases each). Germline loops: CDR1 MNHEY, CDR2 SVGAGI. The CDR3 covers 15 residues. Trimming cost V 0 bases and J 6 bases, with 11 bases left between them. The CDR3 sequence: CASSYSPMGAGELFF. DNA for the CDR3: TGTGCCAGCAGTTACTCGCCCATGGGGGCCGGGGAGCTGTTTTTT.

The chain has TRBV7-2 and TRBJ2-7; 11 bases agree with TRBD1. This CDR3 spans 17 amino acids. Germline V CDR1 and CDR2: SGHTA, FQGNSA. Unmatched junction bases numbered 9, after V lost 1 base and J lost 4 bases. CDR3 sequence reads: CASSLGTGTGGMYEQYF. CDR3 nucleotide sequence: TGTGCCAGCAGCTTAGGGACCGGGACAGGGGGGATGTACGAGCAGTACTTC.

The rearrangement uses TRBV24-1 and TRBJ1-2; D gene ambiguous. The CDR3 loop spans 15 amino acids. Germline V gene lookup returns CDR1 KGHDR and CDR2 SFDVKD. The V and J ends lost 2 bases and 2 bases respectively, with 11 bases between them. In DNA, the CDR3 is TGTGCCACCAGTGATTCAACATGGATGAACTATGGCTACACCTTC. Protein product: CATSDSTWMNYGYTF.

This chain joins TRBV6-5 and TRBJ2-5; perhaps TRBD2 as D (6 bases). Germline V lookup: CDR1 MNHEY, CDR2 SVGAGI. With 2 bases removed from V and 7 bases from J, the gap between germline ends came to 11 bases. The CDR3 consists of 13 residues. CDR3 sequence (DNA): TGTGCCAGCAGTTACGGGGAGGACGGGACCCAGTACTTC. As protein: CASSYGEDGTQYF.

This clonotype showed up many times. The chain uses TRBV7-8 and TRBJ2-3; the D gene could be TRBD1 or TRBD2 (5 bases each). V gave up 6 bases and J gave up 5 bases, with 18 bases separating them. Germline-derived CDR1 and CDR2 are SGHVS and FQNEAQ. CDR3 length: 15 residues. The CDR3 region has the DNA TGTGCCAGCAGGTGGGGGACGGAGGAAGGAGATACGCAGTATTTT. Protein product: CASRWGTEEGDTQYF. The full variable domain, in which reference TRBV7-8 and TRBJ2-3 provide the parts outside the CDR3, is GAGVSQSPRYKVAKRGQDVALRCDPISGHVSLFWYQQALGQGPEFLTYFQNEAQLDKSGLPSDRFFAERPEGSVSTLKIQRTQQEDSAVYLCASRWGTEEGDTQYFGPGTRLTVL.